The clone carrying this TCR beta chain was detected once. Original data processing: It was from reference gene primer amplification that nucleated cell counts were estimated. TCRdb keeps only in-frame clones here, not all; method: immunoSEQ multiplex PCR. That table supplies the V and J calls and clone size; D and trimming were determined from the DNA. The sample includes 100,000 to 150,000 clones, about 83% of them seen just once. This specimen comes from a study of blood T cell repertoires in COVID-19. Study-level information: Sites in the United States, Italy and Spain provided acute and convalescent COVID-19 samples. Sample material is recorded as cDNA or gDNA derived from T cells, B-cell-depleted T cells, or PBMCs.

V lost 3 bases and J lost 3, with 6 bases in between. The CDR3 loop spans 13 amino acids. Sequencing used peripheral blood. The J gene is TRBJ1-5, the V gene TRBV12-3 or TRBV12-4, with D unresolved. The receptor comes from a man aged 80 or over with active or convalescent COVID-19. The CDR3 DNA reads TGTGCCAGCAGTTTGGAGACCAATCAGCCCCAGCATTTT. It specifies CASSLETNQPQHF.